The 5 T cell receptor beta chains below all came from one sample that was sequenced in a study of T cell changes during pregnancy in multiple sclerosis. Measured with immunoSEQ multiplex PCR; TCRdb has only the in-frame clones, and not every one. Here the sample spans nearly 110,000 clones, 91% being singletons. The sample consisted of peripheral blood, taken before pregnancy. Receptors were obtained from a female donor with multiple sclerosis, enrolled in a pregnancy study.

The chain links TRBV27 to TRBJ2-1, with 7 bases identical to TRBD1. CDR3 size: 12 residues. The V gene end was trimmed by 6 bases and the J gene end by 12 bases; junction bases not matched to a gene: 8. In germline, CDR1 is MNHEY, CDR2 SMNVEV (reference sequence). CDR3 region: CASSPTGVGQFF. The CDR3 nucleotides read TGTGCCAGCAGCCCTACAGGGGTGGGGCAGTTCTTC.

This rearrangement joins TRBV7-3 to TRBJ2-3; 12 nucleotides agree with TRBD2. The CDR3 runs 19 residues. Germline lookup yields CDR1 SGHTA and CDR2 FQGTGA. With 5 bases clipped from V and 1 base from J, the junction kept 13 bases outside the gene matches. Here the CDR3 DNA reads TGTGCCAGCAGCCCACATCCCCTAGCGGGGGGGCCGGGCACAGATACGCAGTATTTT. Protein: CASSPHPLAGGPGTDTQYF.

CDR3 in amino acids: CSVGAGNGGYTF. The DNA for the CDR3 is TGCAGCGTTGGTGCAGGGAACGGTGGCTACACCTTC. This sequence joins TRBV29-1 and TRBJ1-2; D is perhaps TRBD1 (5 bases). This CDR3 is built from 12 residues. Germline V gene sequence: CDR1 SQVTM, CDR2 ANQGSEA. V lost 4 bases and J 7 bases, leaving 13 bases between the germline ends.

The chain has TRBV6-5 and TRBJ2-7; 7 bases line up with TRBD1. In germline, CDR1 is MNHEY, CDR2 SVGAGI. J gave up 6 bases and V 2 bases, and 7 bases lay outside the gene matches. The length of the CDR3 is 14 residues. Written as DNA, the CDR3 is TGTGCCAGCAGTTACGTCAGGGGGACGTCCGAGCAGTACTTC. It yields the protein CASSYVRGTSEQYF.

The chain recombines TRBV4-2 with TRBJ1-5, with D hard to call. The CDR3 runs 14 residues. The germline V and J ends were trimmed by 0 bases and 0 bases, with 3 bases remaining between them. Per the germline V gene, CDR1 is LGHNA and CDR2 is YNFKEQ. This CDR3 is CASSQDSSNQPQHF. CDR3 sequence (DNA): TGTGCCAGCAGCCAAGATAGTAGCAATCAGCCCCAGCATTTT.